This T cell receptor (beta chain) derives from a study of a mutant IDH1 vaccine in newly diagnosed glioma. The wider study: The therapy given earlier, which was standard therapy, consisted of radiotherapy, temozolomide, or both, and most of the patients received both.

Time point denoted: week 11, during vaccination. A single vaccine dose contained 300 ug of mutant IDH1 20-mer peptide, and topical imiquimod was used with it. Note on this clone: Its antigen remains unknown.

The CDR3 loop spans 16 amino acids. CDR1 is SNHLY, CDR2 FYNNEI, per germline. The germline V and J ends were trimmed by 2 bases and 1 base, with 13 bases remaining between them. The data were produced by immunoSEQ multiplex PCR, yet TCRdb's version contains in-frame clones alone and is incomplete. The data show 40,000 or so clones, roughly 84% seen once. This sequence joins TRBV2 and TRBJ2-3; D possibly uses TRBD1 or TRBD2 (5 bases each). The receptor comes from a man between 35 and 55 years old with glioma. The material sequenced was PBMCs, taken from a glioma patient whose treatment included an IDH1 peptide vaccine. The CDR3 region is CASSESGDRGTDTQYF. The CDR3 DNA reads TGTGCCAGCAGTGAATCTGGGGACCGTGGCACAGATACGCAGTATTTT.